This is a list of T cell receptor beta chains from one sample in a study of persistence of HIV-infected CD4 T cells. Profiling relied on immunoSEQ multiplex PCR, and the TCRdb table lists in-frame clones only, not all of them. The sample consists of 25,000 to 30,000 clones, about 80% of them appearing once. These receptors are not linked to any known antigen. This material consisted of CD4+ T cells sorted from PBMCs after approximately 19-hour stimulation, taken from a patient who received antiretroviral therapy. These receptors all come from an adult woman with HIV who was CMV-seropositive. CDR3s include the opening cysteine and the closing phenylalanine or tryptophan. Each record gives: V gene, J gene, clone size, D gene, CDR3 DNA, CDR3 protein. The D gene is left open where the match is weak. Size tells how often a clone was seen (once, few, many) or the class of an expanded clone, and some rows leave it out.

TRBV6-5	TRBJ2-5	NA	NA	TGTGCCAGCAGGTCCCTCAGCTCTCAAGAGACCCAGTACTTC	CASRSLSSQETQYF
TRBV6-8	TRBJ2-7	NA	TRBD1	TGTGCCAGCAGTTACTCGGCGCCTGGGACAGGGGGCAAGTACTTC	CASSYSAPGTGGKYF
TRBV6-5	TRBJ2-1	few	NA	TGTGCCAGCGGTCTCTCCAATGAGCAGTTCTTC	CASGLSNEQFF
TRBV4-2	TRBJ2-7	NA	NA	TGTGCCAGCAGCCGAGCGGCCTACTACGAGCAGTACTTC	CASSRAAYYEQYF
TRBV4-1	TRBJ1-2	NA	TRBD1	TGCGCCAGCAGCCCTTCCGGGACAGGGGATTTCACGCGCTATGGCTACACCTTC	CASSPSGTGDFTRYGYTF
TRBV6-6	TRBJ1-6	NA	NA	TGTGCCAGCAGTTACTCCAGCACAGCGATGGGATCACCCCTCCACTTT	CASSYSSTAMGSPLHF
TRBV5-4	TRBJ2-1	NA	TRBD1	TGTGCCAGCAGGTATGGGACAGGTGGGGGATACAATGAGCAGTTCTTC	CASRYGTGGGYNEQFF
TRBV2	TRBJ1-2	NA	NA	TGTGCCAGCAGTGAACAGCAAAGCTTCTTCTATGGCTACACCTTC	CASSEQQSFFYGYTF
TRBV9	TRBJ1-1	NA	NA	TGTGCCAGCAGCGTAGACTGGGGTGACACTGAAGCTTTCTTT	CASSVDWGDTEAFF
TRBV15	TRBJ1-1	NA	NA	TGTGCCACCAGCAGAGATCCGAACTGGATGACTGAAGCTTTCTTT	CATSRDPNWMTEAFF
TRBV30	TRBJ1-5	few	NA	TGTGCCTGGAGGGGACGGAGCTTTGGGCCCCAGCATTTT	CAWRGRSFGPQHF
TRBV30	TRBJ1-5	NA	NA	TGTGCCTGGAGTGTACTAGGGGGTCAGCCCCAGCATTTT	CAWSVLGGQPQHF
TRBV7-2	TRBJ1-4	NA	NA	TGTGCCAGCAGCCTGCACGGATCTACGGGTGAAAAACTGTTTTTT	CASSLHGSTGEKLFF
TRBV12-3/TRBV12-4	TRBJ1-1	NA	NA	TGTGCCAGCAGCTGGTCCCGGGGCACTGAAGCTTTCTTT	CASSWSRGTEAFF
TRBV29-1	TRBJ1-1	once	TRBD1	TGCAGCGTCGACAGGGGGCCCGCTGAAGCTTTCTTT	CSVDRGPAEAFF
TRBV14	TRBJ2-1	NA	NA	TGTGCCAGCAGCCAAGTTATCAGGGCTGAGCAGTTCTTC	CASSQVIRAEQFF